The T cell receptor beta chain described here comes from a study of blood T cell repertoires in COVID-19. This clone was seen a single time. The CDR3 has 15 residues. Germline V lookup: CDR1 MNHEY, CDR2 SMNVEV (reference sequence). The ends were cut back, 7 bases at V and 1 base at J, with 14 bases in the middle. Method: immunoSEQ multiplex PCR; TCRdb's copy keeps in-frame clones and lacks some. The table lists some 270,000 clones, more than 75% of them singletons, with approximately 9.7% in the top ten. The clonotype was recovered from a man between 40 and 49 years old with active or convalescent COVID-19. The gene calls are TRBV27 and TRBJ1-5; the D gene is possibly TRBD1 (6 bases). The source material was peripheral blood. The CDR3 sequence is CASTSLRGSNQPQHF. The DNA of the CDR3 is TGTGCCAGCACCTCACTGAGGGGGAGCAATCAGCCCCAGCATTTT.